These 21 T cell receptor beta chains were sequenced from one sample in a study of shared clonotypes between healthy human individuals (TCRdb year 2020). The method behind the library was the immunoSEQ multiplex PCR assay. As stored in TCRdb, this immuneACCESS dataset retains in-frame rearrangements with V and J assigned. A fraction of the clones does not appear; measured against another copy, unresolved V genes explain less than half of the discrepancy, and the remainder lacks a known reason. For this sample there are some 500,000 clones; approximately 95% appear just once. Of the sample, approximately 0.06% falls within the top ten clones. Specimen: naive CD4+ T cells sorted from blood. This specimen's cell subset or site label, interpreted: CD45RA+ positively selected. These receptors were obtained from a woman under 40 in good health.

The chain joins TRBV30 to TRBJ1-2, with 10 bases matching TRBD1. This CDR3 is built from 15 residues. CDR1 is GTSNPN and CDR2 is SVGIG in the germline V gene (reference sequence). V lost 0 bases and J lost 8; bases outside the gene matches: 9. CDR3 sequence reads: CAWSVGRQGAYGYTF. CDR3 coding DNA: TGTGCCTGGAGTGTAGGAAGACAGGGGGCATACGGCTACACCTTC. The complete variable domain, with remaining parts taken from reference TRBV30 and TRBJ1-2, reads SQTIHQWPATLVQPVGSPLSLECTVEGTSNPNLYWYRQAAGRGLQLLFYSVGIGQISSEVPQNLSASRPQDRQFILSSKKLLLSDSGFYLCAWSVGRQGAYGYTFGSGTRLTVV.

The J gene is TRBJ2-7, the V gene TRBV5-1; 8 bases are a match to TRBD2. V lost 4 bases and J lost 2; bases outside the gene matches: 8. The CDR3 extends over 15 amino acids. Germline-derived CDR1 and CDR2 are SGHRS and YFSETQ. The CDR3 protein is CASSATSGKPYEQYF. CDR3 sequence (DNA): TGCGCCAGCAGCGCAACTAGCGGAAAACCCTACGAGCAGTACTTC.

This sequence joins TRBV15 and TRBJ2-2; D possibly corresponds to TRBD2 (5 bases). V was pared by 2 bases and J by 1 base, with 8 bases between. Per the germline V gene, CDR1 is LNHNV and CDR2 is YYDKDF (reference sequence). The CDR3 covers 15 residues. Here the CDR3 DNA reads TGTGCCACCAGCAGATACAGCGGGAACACCGGGGAGCTGTTTTTT. It is translated as CATSRYSGNTGELFF.

V usage is TRBV28 and J usage is TRBJ1-2, with a weak D call TRBD1 (6 bases). There are 14 residues in the CDR3. The germline V and J ends were trimmed by 6 bases and 5 bases, with 16 bases remaining between them. The germline gives CDR1 MDHEN, CDR2 SYDVKM. CDR3 sequence reads: CASRSTGILYGYTF. CDR3 coding DNA: TGTGCCAGCAGGTCAACAGGGATCCTGTATGGCTACACCTTC.

The J gene is TRBJ1-2, the V gene TRBV7-2; 7 bases align to TRBD1. Germline assignment: CDR1 SGHTA and CDR2 FQGNSA. V shed 0 bases and J 7 bases; nucleotides not matched to a gene: 11. This CDR3 contains 16 residues. The CDR3 reads CASSLAPQGNIGGYTF. CDR3 sequence (DNA): TGTGCCAGCAGCTTAGCCCCACAGGGGAATATAGGTGGCTACACCTTC.

This chain uses TRBV6-1 with TRBJ2-7, with 7 bases matching TRBD1. CDR3 size: 13 residues. In germline, CDR1 is MNHNS, CDR2 SASEGT. The ends lost 11 bases at V and 0 bases at J; junction bases unmatched: 7. CDR3 coding DNA: TGTGCCGCAGGACAGGACCCCTCCTACGAGCAGTACTTC. Encoded protein: CAAGQDPSYEQYF.

The gene calls are TRBV7-2 and TRBJ1-4; D possibly corresponds to TRBD1 (5 bases). V was cut by 2 bases and J by 4 bases, with 8 bases left in between. CDR3 length: 14 residues. Germline-derived CDR1 and CDR2 are SGHTA and FQGNSA. DNA for the CDR3: TGTGCCAGCAGCTTAAGCAGGGATAATGAAAAACTGTTTTTT. It translates to CASSLSRDNEKLFF. The variable domain in full, with the rest retrieved from reference TRBV7-2 and TRBJ1-4, is GAGVSQSPSNKVTEKGKDVELRCDPISGHTALYWYRQSLGQGLEFLIYFQGNSAPDKSGLPSDRFSAERTGGSVSTLTIQRTQQEDSAVYLCASSLSRDNEKLFFGSGTQLSVL.

The gene calls are TRBV6-6 and TRBJ2-7; D is perhaps TRBD2 (6 bases). The CDR3 length is 15 residues. The V end was cut by 6 bases, the J end by 1 base, with 16 bases between. Germline V gene lookup returns CDR1 MNHNY and CDR2 SVGAGI (reference sequence). In DNA form, the CDR3 reads TGTGCCAGCAGCTCAGGAGGGTCCACTTCCTACGAGCAGTACTTC. It specifies CASSSGGSTSYEQYF.

The rearrangement uses TRBV18 and TRBJ2-7, with D uncertain. V was clipped by 2 bases and J by 0 bases, with 14 bases between them. The CDR3 is made up of 16 amino acids. In germline, CDR1 is KGHSH, CDR2 LQKENI. The CDR3 loop is CASSPGNPASSYEQYF. The CDR3 coding sequence is TGTGCCAGCTCACCAGGGAATCCGGCTAGCTCCTACGAGCAGTACTTC.

This clone has just one count. The genes are TRBV6-5 and TRBJ2-7; D is unresolved. CDR3 length: 14 residues. V lost 0 bases, J lost 6 bases, and 12 bases lay in between. The germline CDR1 and CDR2 sequences are MNHEY and SVGAGI. The CDR3 DNA reads as TGTGCCAGCAGTTACTCCTTGCTCTCGGGCGAGCAGTACTTC. It translates to CASSYSLLSGEQYF.

The V and J genes are TRBV5-1 and TRBJ1-5, with TRBD1 matching 7 bases. Germline values: CDR1 SGHRS, CDR2 YFSETQ. The CDR3 covers 14 residues. V trimming: 2 bases; J trimming: 6 bases; junction bases outside the gene matches: 5. DNA for the CDR3: TGCGCCAGCAGCTTCACAGGGGAGGGTCAGCCCCAGCATTTT. Translation gives CASSFTGEGQPQHF.

The CDR3 protein is CASRKTGVSYEQYF. CDR3 nucleotides: TGTGCCAGCAGAAAGACAGGGGTTTCCTACGAGCAGTACTTC. The chain couples TRBV11-2 to TRBJ2-5, with 8 bases aligning to TRBD1. The J call is doubtful: the DNA matches TRBJ2-7 better. Germline assignment: CDR1 SGHAT and CDR2 FQNNGV. This CDR3 has 14 residues.

The chain couples TRBV10-2 to TRBJ2-5; 8 bases line up with TRBD2. The V and J ends lost 2 bases and 2 bases, in that order; junction bases with no gene match: 7. There are 16 residues in the CDR3. The germline V gene encodes CDR1 WSHSY and CDR2 SAAADI. DNA of the CDR3: TGCGCCAGCAGTGAGAAGGGCGGGAGGAGACAAGAGACCCAGTACTTC. Translated, it gives CASSEKGGRRQETQYF.

The V call is TRBV5-1, the J call TRBJ2-7, with D perhaps TRBD1 (7 bases). Between the trimmed V and J ends, which lost 2 bases and 3 bases, there was a span of 18 bases. The CDR3 is 16 amino acids. Germline lookup yields CDR1 SGHRS and CDR2 YFSETQ. CDR3 amino acids: CASSFREGRGDYEQYF. In DNA, the CDR3 is TGCGCCAGCAGCTTCAGAGAGGGCAGGGGGGACTACGAGCAGTACTTC.

The chain links TRBV28 to TRBJ2-5; D gene uncertain. The assigned J gene may be wrong: the sequence end matches TRBJ2-7 better. The CDR3 loop spans 14 amino acids. The V gene's germline CDR1 is MDHEN and CDR2 SYDVKM. The CDR3 DNA sequence: TGTGCCAGCAGCCCCGCCCTCCCCGCTTACGAGCAGTACTTC. It translates to CASSPALPAYEQYF.

J is TRBJ1-1 and V is TRBV5-4; perhaps TRBD1 as D (5 bases). Germline CDR1 is SGHNT and CDR2 is YYREEE (reference sequence). This CDR3 spans 15 amino acids. Trimming took 0 bases from V and 5 from J, leaving 14 bases between them. This CDR3 is CASSLDQGIWTEAFF. For the CDR3, the DNA is TGTGCCAGCAGCTTGGATCAGGGTATTTGGACTGAAGCTTTCTTT.

On this clone: A read error may account for a junction end that differs from germline. The J gene is TRBJ2-2, the V gene TRBV28; possibly TRBD2 for D (5 bases). The germline gives CDR1 MDHEN, CDR2 SYDVKM. This CDR3 comprises 15 residues. CDR3 sequence reads: CASSREFPKHRGAVF. Here the CDR3 DNA reads TGTGCCAGCTCACGGGAATTCCCGAAACACCGGGGAGCTGTTTTT.

The rearrangement links TRBV25-1 to TRBJ1-6; tentative D call: TRBD1 (6 bases). The V and J ends lost 3 bases and 10 bases respectively, with 19 bases between them. The germline V gene encodes CDR1 MGHDK and CDR2 SYGVNS. The CDR3 extends over 16 amino acids. The CDR3 protein is CASSDLGQQGRSPLHF. DNA of the CDR3: TGTGCCAGCAGTGACCTCGGCCAACAGGGTCGATCACCCCTCCACTTT.

The chain has TRBV4-1 and TRBJ1-1, with 8 nucleotides matching TRBD1. Germline V gene lookup returns CDR1 MGHRA and CDR2 YSYEKL. After removal of 3 bases from V and 1 base from J, the junction contained 16 bases not matched to a gene. The CDR3 length is 19 residues. This CDR3 reads CASSHSPARTGKANTEAFF. Here the CDR3 DNA reads TGCGCCAGCAGCCATTCCCCGGCACGGACAGGGAAGGCGAACACTGAAGCTTTCTTT.

The count of this clone is one. This chain links TRBV19 with TRBJ2-1; unclear D gene. V was pared by 2 bases and J by 5 bases, with 10 bases between. This CDR3 contains 14 residues. CDR1 is LNHDA and CDR2 is SQIVND in the germline V gene (reference sequence). The CDR3 DNA reads TGTGCCAGTAGTATACAGAGGACCGACAATGAGCAGTTCTTC. This gives the protein CASSIQRTDNEQFF.

The chain uses TRBV28 and TRBJ2-6; D uncertain. Germline lookup yields CDR1 MDHEN and CDR2 SYDVKM. The CDR3 loop spans 16 amino acids. The V gene lost 4 bases and the J gene lost 2 bases, with 12 bases spanning the gap. The CDR3 coding sequence is TGTGCCAGCAGTTCTCCGGCCGGTACTGGGGCCAACGTCCTGACTTTC. Protein product: CASSSPAGTGANVLTF.